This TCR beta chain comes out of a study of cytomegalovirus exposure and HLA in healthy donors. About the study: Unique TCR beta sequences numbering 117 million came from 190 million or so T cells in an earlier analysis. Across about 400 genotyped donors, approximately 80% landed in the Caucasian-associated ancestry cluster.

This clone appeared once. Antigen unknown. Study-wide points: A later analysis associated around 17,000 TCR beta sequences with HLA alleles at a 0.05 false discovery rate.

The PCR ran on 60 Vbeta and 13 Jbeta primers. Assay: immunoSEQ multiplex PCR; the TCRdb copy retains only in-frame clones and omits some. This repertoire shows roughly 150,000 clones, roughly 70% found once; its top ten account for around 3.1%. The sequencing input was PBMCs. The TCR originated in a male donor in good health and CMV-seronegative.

CDR3 bases: TGTGCCAGCAGCTTAGGCGGCAGCCCGAACACTGAAGCTTTCTTT. It yields the protein CASSLGGSPNTEAFF. The chain is built from TRBV7-9 and TRBJ1-1; no clear D. Trimming cost V 1 base and J 1 base, with 10 bases left between them. The CDR3 sequence is 15 residues long. In germline, CDR1 is SEHNR, CDR2 FQNEAQ (reference sequence).